Below are 3 T cell receptor beta chains sequenced from a single sample in a study of blood T cell repertoires in COVID-19 (dated by TCRdb to about 2020). Library generation was performed with the immunoSEQ multiplex PCR assay. The clones in this table, taken by TCRdb from immuneACCESS, are in-frame only. Not every clone is retained; where verified, under half of the shortfall comes from an unresolved V gene, and the cause of the rest is unknown. This sample lists 200,000 to 300,000 clones; 70% to 85% were detected once. 1.9% of the sample is held by the ten biggest clonotypes. The sequenced sample consisted of peripheral blood. The receptor source for this set is a woman older than 75 with acute or convalescent COVID-19.

This clone was recorded a few times. This chain connects TRBV4-1 to TRBJ2-7; the D gene is possibly TRBD1 (6 bases). Germline V CDR1 and CDR2: MGHRA, YSYEKL. V was clipped by 3 bases and J by 3 bases, with 18 bases between them. This CDR3 region has 16 residues. The CDR3: CASSQTQDRINYEQYF. In nucleotides, the CDR3 is TGCGCCAGCAGCCAGACCCAAGACAGGATAAACTACGAGCAGTACTTC.

The rearrangement uses TRBV5-5 and TRBJ1-2; maybe TRBD1 (6 bases). Looked up from germline, CDR1 is SGHKS and CDR2 is YYEKEE (reference sequence). V lost 3 bases and J lost 6, with 21 bases in between. The CDR3 is 16 residues long. The CDR3 DNA reads as TGTGCCAGCAGCTCCCCAGGGGTACGCGAAAGTCATGGCTACACCTTC. This encodes CASSSPGVRESHGYTF. Supplemented by reference TRBV5-5 and TRBJ1-2, the full variable domain reads DAGVTQSPTHLIKTRGQQVTLRCSPISGHKSVSWYQQVLGQGPQFIFQYYEKEERGRGNFPDRFSARQFPNYSSELNVNALLLGDSALYLCASSSPGVRESHGYTFGSGTRLTVV.

The chain is built from TRBV7-2 and TRBJ2-7; TRBD1 matches 8 bases. The length of the CDR3 is 16 residues. Unmatched junction bases numbered 6, after V lost 0 bases and J lost 2 bases. Germline assignment: CDR1 SGHTA and CDR2 FQGNSA. The CDR3: CASSLALGTGAYEQYF. The CDR3 DNA sequence: TGTGCCAGCAGCTTAGCGCTTGGGACAGGAGCCTACGAGCAGTACTTC.